Below are 8 T cell receptor beta chains sequenced from a single sample in a study of cytomegalovirus exposure and HLA in healthy donors. TCRdb's table, derived via immunoSEQ multiplex PCR, lists solely in-frame clones and lacks some. The sample lists some 170,000 clones; over 80% were seen once. Sequencing was done on a sample of PBMCs. These receptors came from a man aged 30-40 years in good health and CMV-seropositive.

V usage is TRBV6-5 and J usage is TRBJ1-2; unclear D gene. V lost 2 bases and J 8 bases, leaving 9 bases between the germline ends. The length of the CDR3 is 12 residues. Germline assignment: CDR1 MNHEY and CDR2 SVGAGI. CDR3 coding DNA: TGTGCCAGCAGTTACGCACGGGAGGGCTACACCTTC. Translation: CASSYAREGYTF.

This chain links TRBV29-1 with TRBJ2-3, with D perhaps matching TRBD1 (5 bases). CDR1 and CDR2 from the germline V gene are SQVTM and ANQGSEA. The length of the CDR3 is 15 residues. Trimming cost V 6 bases and J 1 base, with 17 bases left between them. CDR3 sequence (DNA): TGCAGCGTCGGGCCCGATAGACAGCGCACAGATACGCAGTATTTT. It specifies CSVGPDRQRTDTQYF.

This chain links TRBV9 with TRBJ2-3; the match to TRBD2 covers 12 bases. Germline CDR1 reads SGDLS; CDR2 reads YYNGEE. CDR3 length equals 15 residues. The junction had 6 bases not matched to a gene; V was cut back by 5 bases and J by 5 bases. The CDR3 region has the DNA TGTGCCAGCAGTCCTAGCGGGGGGGCTATAGATACGCAGTATTTT. It specifies CASSPSGGAIDTQYF.

The V call is TRBV12-2, the J call TRBJ2-7; the table gives TRBD2 as D, unverified against the DNA. TRBV12-2 is designated a pseudogene. This CDR3 region has 15 residues. The CDR3 DNA reads as TGTGCAAGTCGCTCCCTCGCGGGGGGGCCCTACGAGCAGTACTTC. The encoded protein is CASRSLAGGPYEQYF.

The CDR3 DNA is TGTGCCAGCAGCTTAGCAGCCTCTGGAAACACCATATATTTT. This gives the protein CASSLAASGNTIYF. The chain employs TRBV7-9 and TRBJ1-3, with D unclear. CDR1 and CDR2 from the germline V gene are SEHNR and FQNEAQ (reference sequence). Trimming pared 0 bases from V and 0 bases from J, leaving 3 bases between. This CDR3 comprises 14 residues.

This clone was seen a handful of times. V usage is TRBV5-4 and J usage is TRBJ2-7; 7 nucleotides match TRBD2. The CDR3 totals 14 residues. The germline V gene has CDR1 SGHNT and CDR2 YYREEE (reference sequence). The V gene end was trimmed by 4 bases and the J gene end by 2 bases; junction bases not matched to a gene: 6. CDR3 coding DNA: TGTGCCAGCAGCCCAGGACTAGGGGCCTACGAGCAGTACTTC. It specifies CASSPGLGAYEQYF.

This sequence joins TRBV27 and TRBJ2-7; possibly TRBD2 for D (6 bases). Germline values: CDR1 MNHEY, CDR2 SMNVEV (reference sequence). This CDR3 is 16 amino acids long. V lost 5 bases and J lost 2, with 19 bases in between. CDR3 in amino acids: CASSPMGLQVAYEQYF. Here the CDR3 DNA reads TGTGCCAGCAGTCCAATGGGACTCCAGGTCGCCTACGAGCAGTACTTC.

The chain joins TRBV19 to TRBJ2-3; 9 bases align to TRBD2. Trimming took 1 base from V and 5 from J; bases not matched to a gene: 16. This CDR3 spans 19 amino acids. The V gene's germline CDR1 is LNHDA and CDR2 SQIVND (reference sequence). The CDR3 loop is CASSIGGYHSGGTVDTQYF. The CDR3 coding sequence is TGTGCCAGTAGTATAGGAGGCTACCACAGCGGGGGGACGGTAGATACGCAGTATTTT.